This is a list of T cell receptor beta chains from one sample in a study of shared clonotypes between healthy human individuals. Only in-frame clones appear in the TCRdb table, and some are missing; sequencing was by immunoSEQ multiplex PCR. The data contain about 1 million clones, about 70% of them singletons. The material sequenced was memory CD4+ T cells sorted from blood. All receptors come from a man between 18 and 29 years old in good health. Both conserved end residues are part of each CDR3. Only part of the rows carry a size: once, few, many, or a class if the clone is expanded.

abundance,len,v_gene,CDR3aa
NA,11,TRBV5-8,CASGAGYGYTF
few,13,TRBV6-1,CASSEQGGQPQHF
NA,14,TRBV28,CASSWGATNEKLFF
NA,17,TRBV2,CASTKRTGGQEIYGYTF
NA,16,TRBV5-1,CASSLVRGSSTDTQYF
few,14,TRBV14,CASSQDGWAYEQYF
NA,13,TRBV11-3,CASSWGPQETQYF
NA,15,TRBV6-1,CASSEVGVGGNTIYF
NA,13,TRBV5-4,CASSTGTLYEQYF
few,16,TRBV14,CASSLLTSSMNTEAFF
NA,16,TRBV6-6,CASSFGAGGSTDTQYF
NA,14,TRBV5-1,CASSGLAVVGELFF
NA,17,TRBV19,CASSGPGTPVAKNIQYF
NA,13,TRBV9,CASSPRGGDTQYF
NA,17,TRBV5-6,CASSLHPGQGFNYGYTF
NA,16,TRBV28,CASVKTGVGTNEKLFF
NA,15,TRBV2,CASKGTGGKGAEAFF
few,13,TRBV5-1,CASSLARNTEAFF
NA,11,TRBV11-2,CASSLRDEQFF
NA,14,TRBV5-1,CASSLGGLNTEAFF
NA,17,TRBV7-6,CASSLQGSTSYNSPLHF
NA,15,TRBV7-2,CASSLQYDFNSPLHF
NA,14,TRBV7-9,CASSRESPTGELFF
NA,19,TRBV5-1,CASSLSFGTGIQNAGELFF
NA,15,TRBV7-9,CASSIPSREYNEQFF
few,14,TRBV5-1,CASSLGGSAGEQYF
NA,13,TRBV6-5,CASSGDRGYGYTF
NA,15,TRBV28,CASTGSPLNTGELFF
NA,16,TRBV5-1,CASSPTAGVRTDTQYF
few,18,TRBV18,CASSPPIRNPQQGNEQFF
NA,16,TRBV4-1,CASSQVSGGGSYEQYF
NA,13,TRBV5-5,CASSLGGRDIQYF
NA,15,TRBV27,CASSRTGTMNTEAFF
NA,17,TRBV5-1,CASSLLSSGSLTDTQYF
few,13,TRBV6-5,CASSYQVNTEAFF
many,14,TRBV2,CASVLAGVLGEQFF
few,12,TRBV28,CASSSVSQPQHF
few,17,TRBV23-1,CASSRRDLSSVKNIQYF
NA,11,TRBV7-6,CASSLDYEAFF